The clone carrying this TCR beta chain has ten or more counts. What it binds is not known. The source of the sample is a study of regulatory T cells in long-lasting Graves disease. Overall study results and limits: Persistent disease favored TRBV28, TRBJ1-2 and TRBJ2-5.

Investigators prepared the TCR beta libraries by applying iRepertoire HTBI primers and Arm-PCR of CDR3 regions. Authors' processing steps: Across samples, about 56 TRBV and 13 to 15 TRBJ segments were found. TCRdb passed the multiplex PCR reads through MiXCR, listing each CDR3 protein once. TCRdb's processing, not the study's, gives the V and J calls here. Among 200,000 to 250,000 distinct CDR3 sequences listed, approximately 18% were seen once. The CDR3 has 13 residues. CDR1 MNHEY and CDR2 SMNVEV come from the germline V gene (reference sequence). V was shortened by 3 bases and J by 2 bases, with 7 bases between the two germline ends. This sample's time point: newly diagnosed GD, antithyroid drugs for less than 3 months. Making the TCR library involved RNA that had been extracted from PBMCs. The data were also submitted as part of a second study, on T cells in Graves' hyperthyroidism and ophthalmopathy.

Here the sequenced sample was peripheral blood mononuclear cells (PBMCs), taken at new diagnosis, from a patient treated with antithyroid drugs. This TCR was sampled from a woman aged 25 to 39 with Graves disease. The chain is built from TRBV27 and TRBJ1-2, with D unresolved. DNA for the CDR3: TGTGCCAGCAGTTTCGCGGAAAACTATGGCTACACCTTC. Protein: CASSFAENYGYTF.